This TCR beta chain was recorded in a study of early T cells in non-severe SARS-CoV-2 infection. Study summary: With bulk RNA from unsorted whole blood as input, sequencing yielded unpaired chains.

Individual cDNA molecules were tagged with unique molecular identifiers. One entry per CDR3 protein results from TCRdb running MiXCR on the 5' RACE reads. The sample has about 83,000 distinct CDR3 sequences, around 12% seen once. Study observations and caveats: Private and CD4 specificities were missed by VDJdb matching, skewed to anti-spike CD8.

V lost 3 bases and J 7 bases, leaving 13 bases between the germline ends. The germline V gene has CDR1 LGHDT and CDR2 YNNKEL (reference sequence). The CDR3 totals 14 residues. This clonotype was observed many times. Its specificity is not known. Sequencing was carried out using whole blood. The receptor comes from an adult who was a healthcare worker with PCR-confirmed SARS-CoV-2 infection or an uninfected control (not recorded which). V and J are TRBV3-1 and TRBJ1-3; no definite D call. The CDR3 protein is CASSHAAGRNTIYF. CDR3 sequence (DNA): TGTGCCAGCAGCCACGCAGCGGGGAGGAACACCATATATTTT.